This T cell receptor (beta chain) emerged from a study of T cell responses to AZD1222 COVID-19 vaccine. Method: immunoSEQ multiplex PCR; TCRdb's copy keeps in-frame clones and lacks some. The table has about 76,000 clones, over 85% seen once. This clone was seen just once. This CDR3 is 15 amino acids long. Trimming took 5 bases from V and 3 from J; bases not matched to a gene: 9. Germline-derived CDR1 and CDR2 are MNHEY and SVGAGI. This specimen consisted of peripheral blood, obtained on day 0 of AZD1222 vaccination. The source of this sequence is an adult in good health. The rearrangement links TRBV6-5 to TRBJ1-1, with 7 bases aligning to TRBD1. CDR3 nucleotides: TGTGCCAGCAGTCTCCTGGACAGGTCGGACACTGAAGCTTTCTTT. Translation: CASSLLDRSDTEAFF.